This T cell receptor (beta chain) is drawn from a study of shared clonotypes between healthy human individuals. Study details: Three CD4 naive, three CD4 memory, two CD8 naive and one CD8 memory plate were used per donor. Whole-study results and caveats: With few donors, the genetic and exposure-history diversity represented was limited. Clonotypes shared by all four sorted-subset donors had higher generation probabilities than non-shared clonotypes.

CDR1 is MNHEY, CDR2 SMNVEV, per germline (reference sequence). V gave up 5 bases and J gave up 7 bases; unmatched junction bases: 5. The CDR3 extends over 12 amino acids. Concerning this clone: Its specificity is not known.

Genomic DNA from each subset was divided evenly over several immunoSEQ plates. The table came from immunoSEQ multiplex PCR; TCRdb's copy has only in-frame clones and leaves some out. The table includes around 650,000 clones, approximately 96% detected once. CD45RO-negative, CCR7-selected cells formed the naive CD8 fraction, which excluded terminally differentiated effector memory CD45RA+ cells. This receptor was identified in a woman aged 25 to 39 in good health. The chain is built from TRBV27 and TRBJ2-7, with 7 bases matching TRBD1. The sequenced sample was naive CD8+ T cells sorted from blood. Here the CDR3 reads CASSLTRGEQYF. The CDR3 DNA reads TGTGCCAGCAGTCTAACCAGGGGGGAGCAGTACTTC.